Presented here are 18 T cell receptor beta chains from one specimen sequenced in a study of T cell repertoires in cytomegalovirus infection. TCRdb re-called the reads with MiXCR, one entry per CDR3 protein. Here the sample spans around 800,000 distinct CDR3 sequences, approximately 32% being singletons. No antigen is known for these receptors. Sequencing was performed on cultured CD8+ T cells from PBMCs, taken from culture after CMV antigen stimulation. The receptors derive from a human donor in good health (CMV status not recorded). Some clones in this sample may be carry-over from other donors' samples.

This clonotype was detected a few times. V gene TRBV6-5 combines with J gene TRBJ1-2, with 8 bases matching TRBD1. This CDR3 is built from 15 residues. From germline, CDR1 is MNHEY and CDR2 SVGAGI. V lost 5 bases to trimming and J lost 1 base; unmatched junction nucleotides: 6. In nucleotides, the CDR3 is TGTGCCAGCAGTAACCGGGACAGGAATAACTATGGCTACACCTTC. It yields the protein CASSNRDRNNYGYTF.

The chain couples TRBV2 to TRBJ1-6; D may be TRBD1 (5 bases). Trimming shortened V by 3 bases and J by 10 bases, and 13 bases separated the two germline ends. This CDR3 spans 14 amino acids. Germline CDR1 SNHLY, CDR2 FYNNEI. In DNA, the CDR3 is TGTGCCAGCAGTGAGGGGGGGTGGGAGTCACCCCTCCACTTT. Protein sequence: CASSEGGWESPLHF.

The sample holds a few counts of this clonotype. The chain uses TRBV4-2 and TRBJ2-5, with TRBD2 matching 8 bases. The CDR3 totals 16 residues. CDR1 LGHNA and CDR2 YNFKEQ come from the germline V gene. V lost 4 bases and J lost 3; bases outside the gene matches: 10. The CDR3 DNA follows: TGTGCCAGCAGCCGTGACGGGGGGGCTCCGAAAGAGACCCAGTACTTC. Translating it yields CASSRDGGAPKETQYF.

This clonotype was recorded many times. This rearrangement joins TRBV7-6 to TRBJ1-6; possible D gene TRBD1, 5 bases. Germline values: CDR1 SGHVS, CDR2 FNYEAQ. The V end lost 1 base, the J end lost 5 bases, and 9 bases lay between the germline ends. The CDR3 runs 15 residues. CDR3 nucleotides: TGTGCCAGCAGCTTAGGGGACTTCGATAATTCACCCCTCCACTTT. Protein sequence: CASSLGDFDNSPLHF. Variable domain in full (rest from reference TRBV7-6 and TRBJ1-6): GAGVSQSPRYKVTKRGQDVALRCDPISGHVSLYWYRQALGQGPEFLTYFNYEAQQDKSGLPNDRFSAERPEGSISTLTIQRTEQRDSAMYRCASSLGDFDNSPLHFGNGTRLTVT.

V usage is TRBV4-1 and J usage is TRBJ2-5; TRBD2 matches at 8 bases. Germline CDR1 reads MGHRA; CDR2 reads YSYEKL. The V segment lost 2 bases and the J segment 5 bases; nucleotides outside the gene matches: 7. The CDR3 sequence is 15 residues long. Written as DNA, the CDR3 is TGCGCCAGCAGCCAATTCGGGGGGGCCGGGGAGACCCAGTACTTC. Translation gives CASSQFGGAGETQYF.

A note on this clonotype: A clone one base away is much larger, so this may be a read error. The V call is TRBV28, the J call TRBJ1-5; D gene uncertain. The CDR3 totals 14 residues. Germline V gene data show CDR1 as MDHEN and CDR2 as SYDVKM. V gave up 3 bases and J gave up 0 bases, with 6 bases separating them. The CDR3 protein is CASSFRNSNQPQHF. In DNA form, the CDR3 reads TGTGCCAGCAGTTTCCGAAATAGCAATCAGCCCCAGCATTTT.

This clonotype was observed a handful of times. V gene TRBV15 combines with J gene TRBJ2-1, with 10 bases matching TRBD1. Germline V gene data show CDR1 as LNHNV and CDR2 as YYDKDF (reference sequence). Trimming at V came to 3 bases and at J to 8 bases, leaving 7 bases not matched to a gene. This CDR3 region has 15 residues. The CDR3 nucleotides are TGTGCCACCAGCAGGCCGGGACAGGGGTACGATGAGCAGTTCTTC. Protein product: CATSRPGQGYDEQFF. The full variable domain, in which reference TRBV15 and TRBJ2-1 provide the parts outside the CDR3, is DAMVIQNPRYQVTQFGKPVTLSCSQTLNHNVMYWYQQKSSQAPKLLFHYYDKDFNNEADTPDNFQSRRPNTSFCFLDIRSPGLGDTAMYLCATSRPGQGYDEQFFGPGTRLTVL.

This clonotype was found many times. The chain carries TRBV7-6 and TRBJ2-5; no firm D call. Looked up from germline, CDR1 is SGHVS and CDR2 is FNYEAQ. V lost 4 bases, J lost 4 bases, and 22 bases lay in between. The length of the CDR3 is 17 residues. CDR3 amino acids: CASSSGLGRGFAETQYF. Written as DNA, the CDR3 is TGTGCCAGCAGCTCGGGCCTCGGGCGCGGATTTGCAGAGACCCAGTACTTC.

About this clonotype: The junction departs from the called germline gene at one end, perhaps through a read error. The chain has TRBV6-8 and TRBJ2-4; D call uncertain. The CDR3 length is 18 residues. Germline CDR1 reads MNHGY; CDR2 reads SAAAGT. The CDR3 is CTSSSPFDWVGSKNIQYF. In DNA form, the CDR3 reads TGTACCAGCAGTTCCCCCTTCGACTGGGTGGGTTCCAAAAACATTCAGTACTTC.

The rearrangement joins TRBV6-6 to TRBJ2-3, with D maybe TRBD1 (6 bases). Trimming pared 5 bases from V and 3 bases from J, leaving 18 bases between. Germline CDR1 is MNHNY and CDR2 is SVGAGI (reference sequence). The CDR3 is made up of 16 amino acids. CDR3 protein: CASSVQGMERTDTQYF. For the CDR3, the DNA is TGTGCCAGCAGTGTCCAGGGGATGGAGAGGACAGATACGCAGTATTTT.

This clonotype was counted at least ten times. The rearrangement joins TRBV7-2 to TRBJ1-2, with 8 bases lining up with TRBD1. Trimming removed 7 bases from V and 1 base from J; junction bases left unmatched: 8. The germline V gene has CDR1 SGHTA and CDR2 FQGNSA. The CDR3 is 15 amino acids. The CDR3 DNA is TGTGCCAGCACCCTACGGGACAGGCGTAACTATGGCTACACCTTC. It codes for CASTLRDRRNYGYTF.

This clonotype appeared a few times. The V call is TRBV28, the J call TRBJ1-2, with D possibly matching TRBD1 (6 bases). CDR1 and CDR2 from the germline V gene are MDHEN and SYDVKM. This CDR3 comprises 14 residues. Trimming took off 4 bases at V and 4 bases at J, with 13 bases between the two ends. CDR3 in DNA: TGTGCCAGCAGTTCCCGGGGGCTGGGCTATGGCTACACCTTC. Its translation: CASSSRGLGYGYTF.

In its sample, this clonotype was seen a few times. V usage is TRBV10-3 and J usage is TRBJ2-5; 8 bases line up with TRBD2. Germline V gene lookup returns CDR1 ENHRY and CDR2 SYGVKD. The J segment lost 5 bases and the V segment lost 3 bases, leaving 5 bases of the junction unmatched. This CDR3 comprises 14 residues. CDR3 nucleotides: TGTGCCATCAGTGACGGGGGGGCCAGTGAGACCCAGTACTTC. This sequence encodes CAISDGGASETQYF.

The rearrangement joins TRBV27 to TRBJ2-2, with D tentatively TRBD2 (7 bases). V gave up 5 bases and J gave up 4 bases, with 20 bases separating them. The CDR3 loop spans 17 amino acids. Germline V gene sequence: CDR1 MNHEY, CDR2 SMNVEV (reference sequence). The CDR3 DNA reads TGTGCCAGCAGTCCCCTAAAGGGGAGGGGGGTCACCGGGGAGCTGTTTTTT. This codes for CASSPLKGRGVTGELFF.

The chain carries TRBV19 and TRBJ2-1; 9 bases match TRBD2. Germline V lookup: CDR1 LNHDA, CDR2 SQIVND (reference sequence). This CDR3 contains 15 residues. The V and J ends lost 3 bases and 4 bases, in that order; junction bases with no gene match: 4. The CDR3 is CASSILTSGYNEQFF. CDR3 sequence (DNA): TGTGCCAGTAGTATTCTGACTAGCGGTTACAATGAGCAGTTCTTC.

This clonotype showed up just a few times. The chain couples TRBV5-5 to TRBJ2-7; 8 bases align to TRBD2. Per germline, CDR1 SGHKS and CDR2 YYEKEE (reference sequence). V lost 1 base to trimming and J lost 3 bases; unmatched junction nucleotides: 9. The CDR3 is 16 amino acids. CDR3 nucleotides: TGTGCCAGCAGCTTGTATAGTAGCGGGGTCGACTACGAGCAGTACTTC. It yields the protein CASSLYSSGVDYEQYF.

This chain connects TRBV4-3 to TRBJ2-2; TRBD1 might be the D (5 bases). V lost 6 bases and J 6 bases, leaving 14 bases between the germline ends. Per germline, CDR1 LGHNA and CDR2 YSLEER. The CDR3 runs 14 residues. CDR3 coding DNA: TGCGCCAGCAGTCTCAGGGTTGTCCCCGGGGAGCTGTTTTTT. Its protein product is CASSLRVVPGELFF.

CDR3 sequence reads: CASSLVGGAGFDYTEAFF. The CDR3 DNA is TGTGCCAGCAGCTTGGTTGGCGGAGCGGGTTTTGATTACACTGAAGCTTTCTTT. This chain uses TRBV5-5 with TRBJ1-1; D unclear. The CDR3 runs 18 residues. Per germline, CDR1 SGHKS and CDR2 YYEKEE (reference sequence). The V gene lost 0 bases and the J gene lost 3 bases, with 21 bases spanning the gap.